The T cell receptor beta chain described here comes from a study of technical replicates of blood from several donors. Remarks on this clone: In the same sample, other DNA sequences code for this CDR3.

The data were produced by immunoSEQ multiplex PCR, yet TCRdb's version contains in-frame clones alone and is incomplete. The sample shows approximately 73,000 clones, around 92% of them seen only once. Trimming pared 3 bases from V and 1 base from J, leaving 6 bases between. The germline gives CDR1 LNHDA, CDR2 SQIVND (reference sequence). This CDR3 spans 13 amino acids. The sequence was collected from a human donor in good health. The genes are TRBV19 and TRBJ1-1; D possibly corresponds to TRBD1 (5 bases). Material for sequencing was T cells isolated from PBMCs. Here the CDR3 reads CASSIQGNTEAFF. CDR3 coding DNA: TGTGCCAGTAGTATCCAGGGGAACACTGAAGCTTTCTTT.